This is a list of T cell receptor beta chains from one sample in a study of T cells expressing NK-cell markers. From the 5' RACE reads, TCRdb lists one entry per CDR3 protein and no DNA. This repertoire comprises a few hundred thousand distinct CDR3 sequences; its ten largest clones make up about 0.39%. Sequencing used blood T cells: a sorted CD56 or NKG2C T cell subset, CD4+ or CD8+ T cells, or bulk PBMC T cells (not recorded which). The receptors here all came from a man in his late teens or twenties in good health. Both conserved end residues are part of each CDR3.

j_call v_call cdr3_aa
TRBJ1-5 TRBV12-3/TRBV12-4 CASSSPLSTGGNQPQHF
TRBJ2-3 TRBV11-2 CASSNVAGWTSGRDTQYF
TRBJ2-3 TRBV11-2 CASSWLAETDTQYF
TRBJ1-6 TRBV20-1 CSANAWDRNNSPLHF
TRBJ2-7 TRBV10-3 CAIRRGLAGDYEQYF
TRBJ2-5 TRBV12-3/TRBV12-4 CASSILAGQETQYF
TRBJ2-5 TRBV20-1 CSASSTGRRGETQYF
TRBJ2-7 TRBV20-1 CSAAGGRGFYEQYF
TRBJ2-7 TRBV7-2 CASSLFSRYEQYF
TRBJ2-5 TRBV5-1 CASSPSEAGVWETQYF
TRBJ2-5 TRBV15 CATSRAPPLSGRALETQYF
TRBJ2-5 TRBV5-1 CASSWRTGPETQYF
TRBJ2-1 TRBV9 CASSPDRGGGLPYNEQFF
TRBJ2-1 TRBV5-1 CASGPGTHLFSYNEQFF
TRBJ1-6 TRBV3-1 CASSRSRMGNSPLHF
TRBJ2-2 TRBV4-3 CASSQDIVGVGELFF
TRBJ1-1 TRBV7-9 CASSLEAGTEAFF
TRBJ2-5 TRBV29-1 CSVGTGPPGETQYF
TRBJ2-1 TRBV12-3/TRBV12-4 CASSPPAPRYNEQFF
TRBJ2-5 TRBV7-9 CASSLAPGSGETQYF
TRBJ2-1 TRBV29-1 CSARAQGVREQFF
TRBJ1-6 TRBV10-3 CAISGGRRNSPLHF
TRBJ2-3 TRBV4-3 CASSTTGTPDTQYF
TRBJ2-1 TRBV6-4 CASSSPPGVEQFF
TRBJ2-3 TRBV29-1 CSVELMAFVTDTQYF
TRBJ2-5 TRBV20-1 CSAVDGAVNGLVQETQYF
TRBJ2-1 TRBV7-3 CASSLGAGVSSYNEQFF
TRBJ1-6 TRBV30 CAWTLKGSATSPLHF
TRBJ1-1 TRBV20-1 CSAGDRANTEAFF
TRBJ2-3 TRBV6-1 CASSALGGTESDTQYF